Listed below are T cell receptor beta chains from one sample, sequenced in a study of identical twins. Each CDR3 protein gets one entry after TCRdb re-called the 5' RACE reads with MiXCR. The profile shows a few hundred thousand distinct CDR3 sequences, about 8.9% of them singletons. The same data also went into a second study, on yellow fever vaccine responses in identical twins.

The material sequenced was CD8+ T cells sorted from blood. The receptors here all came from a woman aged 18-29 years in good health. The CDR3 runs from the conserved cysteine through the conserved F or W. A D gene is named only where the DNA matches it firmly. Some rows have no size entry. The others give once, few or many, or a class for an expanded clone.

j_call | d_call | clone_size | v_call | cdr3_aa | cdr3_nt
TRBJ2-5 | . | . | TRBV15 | CATSERGVLETQYF | TGTGCCACCAGCGAGAGGGGGGTACTAGAGACCCAGTACTTC
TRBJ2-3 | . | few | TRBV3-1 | CASSQGKTDTQYF | TGTGCCAGCAGCCAAGGAAAGACAGATACGCAGTATTTT
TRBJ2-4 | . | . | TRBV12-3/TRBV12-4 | CASTGLVAKNIQYF | TGTGCCAGCACTGGTTTGGTAGCCAAAAACATTCAGTACTTC
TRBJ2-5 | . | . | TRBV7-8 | CASSHQEGGFRETQYF | TGTGCCAGCAGCCACCAGGAGGGGGGCTTCCGAGAGACCCAGTACTTC
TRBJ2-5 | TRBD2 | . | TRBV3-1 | CASSDSGSEWETQYF | TGTGCCAGCAGTGATAGCGGGAGCGAGTGGGAGACCCAGTACTTC
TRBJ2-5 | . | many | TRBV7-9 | CASSKGVASLETQYF | TGTGCCAGCAGCAAAGGGGTGGCTAGCTTAGAGACCCAGTACTTC
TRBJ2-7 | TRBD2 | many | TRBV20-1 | CSARTSGRYEQYF | TGCAGTGCTAGAACTAGCGGACGTTACGAGCAGTACTTC
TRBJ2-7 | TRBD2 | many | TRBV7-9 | CASSFLAGAYEQYF | TGTGCCAGCAGCTTCCTAGCGGGCGCCTACGAGCAGTACTTC
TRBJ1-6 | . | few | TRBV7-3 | CASRSVRGADSPLHF | TGTGCCAGCAGGTCCGTCAGGGGCGCGGACTCACCCCTCCACTTT
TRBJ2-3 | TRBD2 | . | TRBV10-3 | CAISEALAESTDTQYF | TGTGCCATCAGTGAGGCCCTAGCGGAGAGCACAGATACGCAGTATTTT
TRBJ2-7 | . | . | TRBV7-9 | CASSPPGNDEQYF | TGTGCCAGCAGCCCCCCGGGGAACGACGAGCAGTACTTC
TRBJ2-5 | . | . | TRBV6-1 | CASSGNHRETQYF | TGTGCCAGCAGCGGGAACCATAGAGAGACCCAGTACTTC
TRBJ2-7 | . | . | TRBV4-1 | CASSQVQGPGDEQYF | TGCGCCAGCAGCCAAGTTCAGGGACCCGGGGACGAGCAGTACTTC
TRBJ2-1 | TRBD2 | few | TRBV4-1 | CASSPTSGSTYEQFF | TGCGCCAGCAGCCCGACTAGCGGGAGTACATATGAGCAGTTCTTC
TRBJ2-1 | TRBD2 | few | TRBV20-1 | CSAPTIRGGLAGGVSYNEQFF | TGCAGTGCTCCCACAATCCGGGGGGGACTAGCGGGAGGGGTATCCTACAATGAGCAGTTCTTC
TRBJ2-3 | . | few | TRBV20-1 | CSARVFLPGPPGDTQYF | TGCAGTGCTAGAGTCTTTTTACCGGGACCCCCGGGCGATACGCAGTATTTT
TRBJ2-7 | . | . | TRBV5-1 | CASSLTTGTYEQYF | TGCGCCAGCAGCTTGACCACAGGGACCTACGAGCAGTACTTC
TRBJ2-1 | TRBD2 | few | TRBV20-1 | CSARDSSGSRYNEQFF | TGCAGTGCTAGAGATTCTAGCGGGAGTCGATACAATGAGCAGTTCTTC
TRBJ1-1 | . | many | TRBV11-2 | CASSLGPGFDTEAFF | TGTGCCAGCAGCTTAGGCCCAGGGTTTGACACTGAAGCTTTCTTT
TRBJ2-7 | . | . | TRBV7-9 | CASSLDITEQYF | TGTGCCAGCAGCTTAGATATCACCGAGCAGTACTTC
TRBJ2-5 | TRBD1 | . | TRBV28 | CASSGTGVRETQYF | TGTGCCAGCAGTGGAACAGGGGTCCGGGAGACCCAGTACTTC
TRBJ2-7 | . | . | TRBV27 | CASSPPAGFSEQYF | TGTGCCAGCAGTCCTCCGGCAGGATTTTCCGAGCAGTACTTC